The sequence of this TCR beta chain was determined in a study of radiotherapy plus CTLA-4 blockade in lung cancer. For the study at large: Objective responses were documented in around 18% of patients, with disease control in 25% to 35%.

Enrolled patients, whose metastatic non-small-cell lung cancer was chemo-refractory, received focal radiation plus CTLA-4 blockade with ipilimumab. General study points: TCR clones originating in tumors grew in number in blood after radiotherapy plus ipilimumab. Per reports, early blood T cell clone dynamics, plus interferon-beta, forecast response most strongly.

This clone was observed a single time. Its target is unknown. Some clones are missing from TCRdb's copy, which holds only in-frame ones; the method was immunoSEQ multiplex PCR. Among approximately 25,000 clones, around four fifths were seen once, and the ten largest hold about 24%. The CDR3 is 15 amino acids. The V gene's germline CDR1 is SGHKS and CDR2 YYEKEE (reference sequence). V lost 4 bases to trimming and J lost 5 bases, with 18 bases between them. The chain couples TRBV5-5 to TRBJ1-1; D may be TRBD1 (6 bases). The TCR was taken from a human donor with non-small cell lung cancer that progressed on radiotherapy plus ipilimumab. Sequences were derived from peripheral blood, sampled from a patient treated with radiotherapy plus ipilimumab. The CDR3 DNA is TGTGCCAGCAGCCAACCCCGGGCAGGGGTGACTGAAGCTTTCTTT. As protein: CASSQPRAGVTEAFF.